What follows are 24 T cell receptor beta chains derived from one specimen sequenced in a study of T cell changes during pregnancy in multiple sclerosis. Generated by immunoSEQ multiplex PCR, the TCRdb table keeps only in-frame clones and is missing some. The sample lists about 38,000 clones, around 90% occurring once. The sequenced sample was CD8+ T cells from peripheral blood mononuclear cells, obtained in the third trimester of pregnancy. The receptors originated from a female donor with multiple sclerosis, enrolled in a pregnancy study.

The chain recombines TRBV30 with TRBJ2-1; weak D call: TRBD2 (5 bases). The germline V gene has CDR1 GTSNPN and CDR2 SVGIG (reference sequence). This CDR3 spans 12 amino acids. The V and J ends lost 6 bases and 7 bases respectively, with 13 bases between them. For the CDR3, the DNA is TGTGCCTGCGGTACTAGAAGTAATGAGCAGTTCTTC. Its translation: CACGTRSNEQFF.

The chain joins TRBV2 to TRBJ2-2; TRBD1 might be the D (6 bases). V was cut by 8 bases and J by 2 bases, with 12 bases left in between. In germline, CDR1 is SNHLY, CDR2 FYNNEI. This CDR3 contains 14 residues. This chain's CDR3 is CASARTANTGELFF. As DNA, the CDR3 is TGTGCCAGCGCGCGGACAGCCAACACCGGGGAGCTGTTTTTT.

This clone was observed a handful of times. The J gene is TRBJ2-7, the V gene TRBV15; D possibly corresponds to TRBD1 (5 bases). CDR1 is LNHNV and CDR2 is YYDKDF in the germline V gene (reference sequence). Between the trimmed V and J ends, which lost 0 bases and 4 bases, there was a span of 13 bases. This CDR3 region has 15 residues. CDR3 sequence: CATSRDRAGSYEQYF. The CDR3 nucleotides are TGTGCCACCAGCAGAGATCGAGCAGGGTCTTACGAGCAGTACTTC.

The chain combines TRBV4-1 with TRBJ1-1; tentatively, D is TRBD1 (5 bases). Germline V gene lookup returns CDR1 MGHRA and CDR2 YSYEKL. The ends were cut back, 5 bases at V and 3 bases at J, with 22 bases in the middle. The CDR3 sequence is 17 residues long. This chain's CDR3 is CASSSRTTGGEYTEAFF. CDR3 coding DNA: TGCGCCAGCAGCTCACGAACCACCGGGGGAGAATACACTGAAGCTTTCTTT.

The chain employs TRBV4-3 and TRBJ2-5; D may be TRBD1 (6 bases). Germline CDR1 and CDR2: LGHNA and YSLEER. The CDR3 is 15 residues long. The ends were cut back, 0 bases at V and 0 bases at J, with 8 bases in the middle. The CDR3 nucleotides are TGCGCCAGCAGCCAAGAATGGGGGCACCAAGAGACCCAGTACTTC. This encodes CASSQEWGHQETQYF.

This clone was picked up a small number of times. The chain recombines TRBV19 with TRBJ2-2; 9 bases map to TRBD1. CDR3 size: 16 residues. The germline V gene has CDR1 LNHDA and CDR2 SQIVND (reference sequence). Trimming took 10 bases from V and 1 from J; bases not matched to a gene: 10. CDR3 residues: CATGTGPRQNTGELFF. For the CDR3, the DNA is TGTGCCACCGGGACAGGGCCACGCCAGAACACCGGGGAGCTGTTTTTT.

This chain joins TRBV2 and TRBJ2-7; D possibly corresponds to TRBD1 (6 bases). The germline CDR1 and CDR2 sequences are SNHLY and FYNNEI. With 11 bases removed from V and 2 bases from J, the gap between germline ends came to 16 bases. CDR3 length: 13 residues. In DNA, the CDR3 is TGTGCCGGACATACAGGGAAGGCCTACGAGCAGTACTTC. Protein: CAGHTGKAYEQYF.

The V gene is TRBV28, the J gene TRBJ2-7, with a possible D match to TRBD1 (6 bases). V dropped 4 bases and J dropped 1 base, with 8 bases sitting between them. The CDR3 is made up of 13 amino acids. Germline V CDR1 and CDR2: MDHEN, SYDVKM. CDR3 in DNA: TGTGCCAGCAGTTGGACAGAGTCCTACGAGCAGTACTTC. The encoded protein is CASSWTESYEQYF.

The rearrangement uses TRBV28 and TRBJ2-3; unclear D gene. The germline V and J ends were trimmed by 4 bases and 3 bases, with 11 bases remaining between them. Germline assignment: CDR1 MDHEN and CDR2 SYDVKM. The CDR3 spans 14 residues. CDR3 nucleotide sequence: TGTGCCAGCAGTTATGAGGTCGCGACAGATACGCAGTATTTT. This codes for CASSYEVATDTQYF.

The CDR3 here is CASSPVVSAIAGGPSDTQYF. DNA of the CDR3: TGTGCCAGCAGTCCTGTAGTATCGGCCATAGCGGGGGGGCCATCAGATACGCAGTATTTT. This sequence joins TRBV7-8 and TRBJ2-3; 11 nucleotides agree with TRBD2. There are 20 residues in the CDR3. J lost 4 bases, V lost 6 bases, and 21 bases had no gene match. The V gene's germline CDR1 is SGHVS and CDR2 FQNEAQ.

The V and J genes are TRBV7-2 and TRBJ2-7, with 9 bases aligning to TRBD1. The CDR3 loop spans 15 amino acids. The ends lost 0 bases at V and 4 bases at J; junction bases unmatched: 4. Germline V gene data show CDR1 as SGHTA and CDR2 as FQGNSA. The CDR3 region is CASSLAVQGAYEQYF. For the CDR3, the DNA is TGTGCCAGCAGCTTAGCGGTACAGGGGGCATACGAGCAGTACTTC.

J is TRBJ1-2 and V is TRBV11-2; D uncertain. This CDR3 comprises 14 residues. Germline V gene lookup returns CDR1 SGHAT and CDR2 FQNNGV. V lost 5 bases, J lost 5 bases, and 15 bases lay in between. CDR3 bases: TGTGCCAGCAGCCGCTACGGGGAGCAGTATGGCTACACCTTC. Protein: CASSRYGEQYGYTF.

About this clone: The junction departs from germline at one end; a sequencing error may be responsible. CDR3 protein: CASGQVQGTEAFF. In DNA, the CDR3 is TGCGCCAGCGGCCAAGTTCAGGGGACTGAAGCTTTCTTT. The V and J genes are TRBV4-1 and TRBJ1-1; D may be TRBD1 (6 bases). CDR1 and CDR2 (germline): MGHRA, YSYEKL. The CDR3 consists of 13 residues.

The chain joins TRBV28 to TRBJ2-3, with D uncertain. V lost 7 bases and J 2 bases, leaving 16 bases between the germline ends. The CDR3 runs to 15 residues. Germline loops: CDR1 MDHEN, CDR2 SYDVKM. The CDR3 DNA reads TGTGCCAGCACCATTAACAGTGTCATCACAGATACGCAGTATTTT. It specifies CASTINSVITDTQYF.

This chain links TRBV28 with TRBJ2-7, with D possibly TRBD1 on 6 matching bases. The CDR3 extends over 15 amino acids. The V gene lost 2 bases and the J gene lost 2 bases, with 13 bases spanning the gap. Germline values: CDR1 MDHEN, CDR2 SYDVKM. The CDR3: CASSLHRAHPYEQYF. CDR3 nucleotide sequence: TGTGCCAGCAGTTTACACAGGGCCCACCCCTACGAGCAGTACTTC. The full variable domain, its missing parts supplied by reference TRBV28 and TRBJ2-7, is DVKVTQSSRYLVKRTGEKVFLECVQDMDHENMFWYRQDPGLGLRLIYFSYDVKMKEKGDIPEGYSVSREKKERFSLILESASTNQTSMYLCASSLHRAHPYEQYFGPGTRLTVT.

This rearrangement joins TRBV2 to TRBJ1-1; D is perhaps TRBD1 (6 bases). The CDR3 has 13 amino acids. Germline CDR1 reads SNHLY; CDR2 reads FYNNEI. Trimming stripped 2 bases from V and 6 bases from J, with 10 bases between. CDR3 in DNA: TGTGCCAGCAGTGAACAGGGGAGCGCTGAAGCTTTCTTT. Translated, it gives CASSEQGSAEAFF.

The chain is built from TRBV13 and TRBJ2-5, with D unresolved. The CDR3 totals 15 residues. Germline loops: CDR1 PRHDT, CDR2 FYEKMQ (reference sequence). Trimming removed 2 bases at V and 2 bases at J, with 12 bases between. CDR3 residues: CASSLYTEIQETQYF. For the CDR3, the DNA is TGTGCCAGCAGCTTATATACAGAGATACAAGAGACCCAGTACTTC.

The chain carries TRBV11-2 and TRBJ1-2; 8 nucleotides align to TRBD1. Trimming at V came to 5 bases and at J to 5 bases, leaving 10 bases not matched to a gene. Germline CDR1 reads SGHAT; CDR2 reads FQNNGV. This CDR3 spans 15 amino acids. The CDR3: CASSPPGDRPYGYTF. DNA for the CDR3: TGTGCCAGCAGCCCCCCCGGGGACAGGCCGTATGGCTACACCTTC. Full variable domain (remainder filled in from reference TRBV11-2 and TRBJ1-2): EAGVAQSPRYKIIEKRQSVAFWCNPISGHATLYWYQQILGQGPKLLIQFQNNGVVDDSQLPKDRFSAERLKGVDSTLKIQPAKLEDSAVYLCASSPPGDRPYGYTFGSGTRLTVV.

V is TRBV19 and J is TRBJ1-6; 11 bases align to TRBD1. The germline V gene encodes CDR1 LNHDA and CDR2 SQIVND (reference sequence). There are 16 residues in the CDR3. The J segment lost 8 bases and the V segment lost 2 bases, leaving 5 bases of the junction unmatched. The CDR3 DNA reads as TGTGCCAGTAGTATATGGACAGGGGGCGCCCATTCACCCCTCCACTTT. It is translated as CASSIWTGGAHSPLHF.

The rearrangement links TRBV18 to TRBJ1-2; TRBD1 is a possible D gene (5 bases). V gave up 0 bases and J gave up 6 bases, with 14 bases separating them. This CDR3 has 15 amino acids. CDR1 and CDR2 (germline): KGHSH, LQKENI. The DNA for the CDR3 is TGTGCCAGCTCACCACCGAGGCAGGGAACCGATGGCTACACCTTC. The encoded protein is CASSPPRQGTDGYTF.

The J gene is TRBJ2-1, the V gene TRBV7-3, with 7 bases identical to TRBD2. The germline V gene encodes CDR1 SGHTA and CDR2 FQGTGA. This CDR3 contains 15 residues. V was pared by 2 bases and J by 8 bases, with 9 bases of the junction left unmatched. The CDR3 spells CASSLWDYGGDEQFF. The CDR3 DNA reads TGTGCCAGCAGCTTATGGGACTACGGCGGGGATGAGCAGTTCTTC.

The rearrangement links TRBV28 to TRBJ2-3; 7 positions agree with TRBD1. Per the germline V gene, CDR1 is MDHEN and CDR2 is SYDVKM. Trimming took 6 bases from V and 6 from J; bases not matched to a gene: 3. CDR3 size: 12 residues. Written as DNA, the CDR3 is TGTGCCAGCAGAACAGGGGAGGATACGCAGTATTTT. It yields the protein CASRTGEDTQYF.

This chain links TRBV6-5 with TRBJ1-3; D possibly corresponds to TRBD1 (5 bases). Trimming pared 2 bases from V and 2 bases from J, leaving 13 bases between. CDR3 size: 16 residues. The germline V gene encodes CDR1 MNHEY and CDR2 SVGAGI. The CDR3 DNA reads as TGTGCCAGCAGTTACCGACCAGGGCTCCCTGGAAACACCATATATTTT. Its protein product is CASSYRPGLPGNTIYF.

The J gene is TRBJ1-2, the V gene TRBV21-1; the D call in the table, TRBD1, was not verified against the DNA. TRBV21-1 is a pseudogene. The CDR3 is 19 amino acids. The CDR3 coding sequence is TGTGCCAGCAGCAAAGGAGGACTTGGGACAGGGAGGGGTCACTATGGCTACACCTTC. Residues: CASSKGGLGTGRGHYGYTF.